The TCR beta chain under discussion was sequenced for a study of tumor-infiltrating lymphocytes in primary liver carcinoma. Study background: Men as well as women, aged 30 to 69 years, made up the patients.

Remarks on this clonotype: A read error may produce the germline difference seen at one junction end.

The input was approximately 0.45 ug total RNA; TCR beta cDNA was made from it with a constant-region primer. Investigators got TCR beta libraries out of three nested multiplex PCR rounds, done with slightly modified ARM-PCR. Use of TRBV1-TRBV30 forward primers with a C-beta reverse primer characterized the first two PCR rounds, which lasted about 10 cycles each. TCRdb passed the multiplex PCR reads through MiXCR, listing each CDR3 protein once. The sample has roughly 50,000 distinct CDR3 sequences, over 65% seen once. Total RNA and DNA came together from around 20-30 mg of bulk tissue without cell sorting. Each tumor had five separate regions sampled. Over 80% of the cells in every tumor sample were viable tumor cells. This CDR3 spans 14 amino acids. CDR1 is SGHAT and CDR2 is FQNNGV in the germline V gene.

This receptor was taken from a middle-aged man with primary liver carcinoma and hepatitis B virus infection. The chain joins TRBV11-2 to TRBJ2-7; D is unresolved. The sample was liver tumor tissue from sampling region 2. Subset indicated: tumor region T2, inferior pole. In DNA, the CDR3 is TGTGCCATCAGCGTAACCGACGGTGCCTACGAGCAGTACTTC. It encodes CAISVTDGAYEQYF.